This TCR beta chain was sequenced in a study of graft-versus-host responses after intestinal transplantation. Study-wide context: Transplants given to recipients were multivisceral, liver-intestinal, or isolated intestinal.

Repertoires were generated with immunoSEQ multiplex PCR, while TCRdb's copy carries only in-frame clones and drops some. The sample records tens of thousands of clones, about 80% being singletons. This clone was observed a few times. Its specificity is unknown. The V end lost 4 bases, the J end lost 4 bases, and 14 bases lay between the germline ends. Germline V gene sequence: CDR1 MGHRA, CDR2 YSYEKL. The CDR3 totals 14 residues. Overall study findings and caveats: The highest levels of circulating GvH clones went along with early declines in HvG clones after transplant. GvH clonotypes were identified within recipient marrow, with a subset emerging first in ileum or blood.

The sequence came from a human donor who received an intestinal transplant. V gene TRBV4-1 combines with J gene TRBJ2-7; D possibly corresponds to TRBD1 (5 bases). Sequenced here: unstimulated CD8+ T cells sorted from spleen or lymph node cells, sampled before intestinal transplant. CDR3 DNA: TGCGCCAGCAGCCCAGGGTTGGATCTTTACGAGCAGTACTTC. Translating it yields CASSPGLDLYEQYF.